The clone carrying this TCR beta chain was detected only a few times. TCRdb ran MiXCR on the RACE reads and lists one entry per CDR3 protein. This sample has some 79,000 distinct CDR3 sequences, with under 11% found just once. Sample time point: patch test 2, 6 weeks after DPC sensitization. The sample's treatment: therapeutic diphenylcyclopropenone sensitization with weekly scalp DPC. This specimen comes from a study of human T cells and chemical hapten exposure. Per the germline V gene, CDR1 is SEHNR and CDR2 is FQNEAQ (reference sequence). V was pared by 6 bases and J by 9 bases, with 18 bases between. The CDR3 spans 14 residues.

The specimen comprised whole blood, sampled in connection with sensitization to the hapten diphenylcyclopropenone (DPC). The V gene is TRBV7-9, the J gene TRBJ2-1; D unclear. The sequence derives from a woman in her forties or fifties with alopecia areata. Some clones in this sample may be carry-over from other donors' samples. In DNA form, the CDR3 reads TGTGCCAGCAGTCTCCGCCGTGATGTCGGTGAGCAGTTCTTC. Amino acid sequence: CASSLRRDVGEQFF.